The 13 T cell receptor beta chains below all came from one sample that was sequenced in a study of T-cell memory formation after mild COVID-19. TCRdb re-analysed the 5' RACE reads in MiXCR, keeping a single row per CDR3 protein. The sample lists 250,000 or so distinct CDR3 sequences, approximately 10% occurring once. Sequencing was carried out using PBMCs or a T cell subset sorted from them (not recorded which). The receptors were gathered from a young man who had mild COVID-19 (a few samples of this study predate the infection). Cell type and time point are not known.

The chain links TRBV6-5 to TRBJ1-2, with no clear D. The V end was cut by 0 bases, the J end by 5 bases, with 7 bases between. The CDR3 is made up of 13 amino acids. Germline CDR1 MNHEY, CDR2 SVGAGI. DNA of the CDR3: TGTGCCAGCAGTTACTCGAGAACATATGGCTACACCTTC. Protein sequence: CASSYSRTYGYTF.

The DNA of the CDR3 is TGTGCCAGCAGTTACATAGTGGGCACGGCCGCCGGGGAGCTGTTTTTT. It codes for CASSYIVGTAAGELFF. V gene TRBV6-5 combines with J gene TRBJ2-2; no firm D call. Trimming took 2 bases from V and 6 from J, leaving 16 bases between them. This CDR3 is 16 amino acids long. Germline-derived CDR1 and CDR2 are MNHEY and SVGAGI.

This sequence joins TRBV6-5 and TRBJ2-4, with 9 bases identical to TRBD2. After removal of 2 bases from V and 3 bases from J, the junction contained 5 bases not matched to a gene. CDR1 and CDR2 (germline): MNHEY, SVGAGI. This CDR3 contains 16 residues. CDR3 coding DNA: TGTGCCAGCAGTTACCGGCTAGCGGGGATCAAAAACATTCAGTACTTC. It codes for CASSYRLAGIKNIQYF.

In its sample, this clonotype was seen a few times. The CDR3 reads CASSLAQGGTDTQYF. In DNA form, the CDR3 reads TGCGCCAGCAGCTTGGCCCAGGGAGGCACAGATACGCAGTATTTT. The chain employs TRBV5-1 and TRBJ2-3; D may match TRBD1 or TRBD2 (5 bases each). Trimming removed 0 bases at V and 1 base at J, with 9 bases between. Germline V gene lookup returns CDR1 SGHRS and CDR2 YFSETQ. The CDR3 covers 15 residues.

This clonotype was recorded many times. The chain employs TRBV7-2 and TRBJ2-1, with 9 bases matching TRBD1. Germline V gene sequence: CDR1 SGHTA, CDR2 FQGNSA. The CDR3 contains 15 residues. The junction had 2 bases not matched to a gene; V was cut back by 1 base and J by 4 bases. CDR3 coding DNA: TGTGCCAGCAGCTTAGTAGGGACAGGGTACAATGAGCAGTTCTTC. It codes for CASSLVGTGYNEQFF.

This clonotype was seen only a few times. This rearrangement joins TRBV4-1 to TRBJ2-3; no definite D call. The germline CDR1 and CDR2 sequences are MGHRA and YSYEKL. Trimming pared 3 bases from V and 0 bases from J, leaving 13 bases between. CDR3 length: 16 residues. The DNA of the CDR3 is TGCGCCAGCAGCCACGCCTACAGCATTAGCACAGATACGCAGTATTTT. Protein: CASSHAYSISTDTQYF.

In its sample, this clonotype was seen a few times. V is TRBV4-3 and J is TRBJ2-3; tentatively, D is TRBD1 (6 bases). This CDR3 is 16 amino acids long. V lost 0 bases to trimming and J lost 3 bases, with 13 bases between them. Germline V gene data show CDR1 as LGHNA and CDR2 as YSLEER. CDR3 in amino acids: CASSQDRRGSTDTQYF. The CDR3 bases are TGCGCCAGCAGCCAAGACCGAAGGGGGTCGACAGATACGCAGTATTTT.

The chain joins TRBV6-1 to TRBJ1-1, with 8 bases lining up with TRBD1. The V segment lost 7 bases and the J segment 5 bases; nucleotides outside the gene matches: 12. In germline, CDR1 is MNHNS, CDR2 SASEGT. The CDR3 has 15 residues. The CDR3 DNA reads TGTGCCAGCACCGTGGGCCCAGGGGGCTGGACTGAAGCTTTCTTT. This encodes CASTVGPGGWTEAFF.

For the CDR3, the DNA is TGCAGTGCTAGACGCGGGGGGAGCACAGATACGCAGTATTTT. Its translation is CSARRGGSTDTQYF. V is TRBV20-1 and J is TRBJ2-3; the match to TRBD2 covers 8 bases. V was pared by 2 bases and J by 0 bases, with 1 base of the junction left unmatched. This CDR3 comprises 14 residues. Germline loops: CDR1 DFQATT, CDR2 SNEGSKA (reference sequence).

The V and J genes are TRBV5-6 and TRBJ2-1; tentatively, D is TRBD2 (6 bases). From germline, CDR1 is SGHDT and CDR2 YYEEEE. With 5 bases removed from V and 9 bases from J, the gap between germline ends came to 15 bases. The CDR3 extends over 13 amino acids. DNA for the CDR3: TGTGCCAGCAGGACCCCCCGGGGGACTGAGCAGTTCTTC. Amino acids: CASRTPRGTEQFF.

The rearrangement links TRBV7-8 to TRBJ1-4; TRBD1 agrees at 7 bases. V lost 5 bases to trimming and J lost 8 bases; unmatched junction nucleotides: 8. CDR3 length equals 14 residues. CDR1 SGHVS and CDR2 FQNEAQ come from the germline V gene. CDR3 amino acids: CASSRRGPTEKLFF. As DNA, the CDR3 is TGTGCCAGCAGCAGGAGGGGGCCGACAGAAAAACTGTTTTTT.

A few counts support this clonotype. CDR3 nucleotides: TGTGCCAGCAGCTTGGTCCAAGCAGGCGCTGAAGCTTTCTTT. The encoded protein is CASSLVQAGAEAFF. The chain couples TRBV5-6 to TRBJ1-1; D is ambiguous. The CDR3 runs 14 residues. Trimming stripped 0 bases from V and 6 bases from J, with 12 bases between. CDR1 and CDR2 from the germline V gene are SGHDT and YYEEEE.

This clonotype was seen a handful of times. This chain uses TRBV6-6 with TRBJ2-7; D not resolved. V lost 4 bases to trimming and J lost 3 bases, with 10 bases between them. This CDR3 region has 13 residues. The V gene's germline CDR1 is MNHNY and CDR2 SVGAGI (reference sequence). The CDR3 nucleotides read TGTGCCAGCAGTTCCCAAGCCGGCTACGAGCAGTACGTC. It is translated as CASSSQAGYEQYV.